A single sample is the source of the 6 T cell receptor beta chains below, sequenced in a study of blood T cells in healthy people across ages. For the second PCR, which ran for roughly 6 to 12 cycles, a sample-barcoded 5' primer and a J-beta primer mix were used. TCRdb re-called the 5' RACE reads with MiXCR, one entry per CDR3 protein. The sample shows roughly 730,000 distinct CDR3 sequences, roughly 56% of them seen only once. The sample taken for sequencing was blood. The receptors were sampled from a man aged 35 to 55 in good health.

The V call is TRBV7-4, the J call TRBJ1-5; TRBD1 agrees at 11 bases. This CDR3 is 22 amino acids long. Germline V lookup: CDR1 SGHVT, CDR2 SQSDAQ. Trimming removed 3 bases from V and 1 base from J; junction bases left unmatched: 20. The CDR3 is CASSFQVVGRDRGIESNQPQHF. CDR3 DNA: TGTGCCAGCAGCTTTCAGGTCGTGGGGAGGGACAGGGGGATAGAAAGCAATCAGCCCCAGCATTTT.

CDR3 in amino acids: CASSSGAGVILDTQYF. CDR3 nucleotide sequence: TGTGCCAGCAGTTCCGGAGCGGGAGTAATCTTAGATACGCAGTATTTT. The chain recombines TRBV12-3 or TRBV12-4 with TRBJ2-3; TRBD2 agrees at 8 bases. The CDR3 has 16 amino acids. Losses at the gene ends were 4 bases for V and 5 bases for J; bases not matched to a gene: 11.

The chain employs TRBV24-1 and TRBJ2-5, with D unclear. The CDR3 totals 13 residues. V was clipped by 3 bases and J by 1 base, with 5 bases between them. The germline gives CDR1 KGHDR, CDR2 SFDVKD. The CDR3 coding sequence is TGTGCCACCAGTGATGAGTCCCAAGAGACCCAGTACTTC. It is translated as CATSDESQETQYF.

The chain has TRBV4-1 and TRBJ2-4; 8 bases are shared with TRBD1. This CDR3 is built from 15 residues. V lost 1 base to trimming and J lost 13 bases; unmatched junction nucleotides: 12. From germline, CDR1 is MGHRA and CDR2 YSYEKL. CDR3 coding DNA: TGCGCCAGCAGCCAAGCAGGGGGCCTCTACAATGAGCAGTACTTC. Encoded protein: CASSQAGGLYNEQYF.

The V and J genes are TRBV12-3 or TRBV12-4 and TRBJ1-1; 7 nucleotides align to TRBD1. J gave up 6 bases and V 6 bases, and 10 bases lay outside the gene matches. The CDR3 contains 14 residues. CDR3 sequence reads: CASSMTGSNPEAFF. The CDR3 nucleotides read TGTGCCAGCAGCATGACAGGGTCAAACCCTGAAGCTTTCTTT.

The chain recombines TRBV28 with TRBJ1-2; 8 nucleotides agree with TRBD1. Germline values: CDR1 MDHEN, CDR2 SYDVKM. V lost 5 bases to trimming and J lost 4 bases; unmatched junction nucleotides: 21. There are 19 residues in the CDR3. As DNA, the CDR3 is TGTGCCAGCAGTACAAGGGCCTTACGGGACAGGAGAAGACCCTATGGCTACACCTTC. It specifies CASSTRALRDRRRPYGYTF.